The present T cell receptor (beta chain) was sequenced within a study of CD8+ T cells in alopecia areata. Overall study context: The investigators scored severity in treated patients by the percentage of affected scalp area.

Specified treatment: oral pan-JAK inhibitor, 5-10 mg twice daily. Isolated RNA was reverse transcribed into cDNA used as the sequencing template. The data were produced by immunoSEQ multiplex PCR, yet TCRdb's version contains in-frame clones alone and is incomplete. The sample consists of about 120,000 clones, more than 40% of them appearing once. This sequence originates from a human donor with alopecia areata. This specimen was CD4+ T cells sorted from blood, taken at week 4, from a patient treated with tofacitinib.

The CDR3 nucleotides read TGTGCCAGTAGTATAGGAGGGGTGCGAGATGAAAAACTGTTTTTT. This gives the protein CASSIGGVRDEKLFF. The V and J genes are TRBV19 and TRBJ1-4, with TRBD1 as a possible D gene (5 bases). Germline V gene sequence: CDR1 LNHDA, CDR2 SQIVND (reference sequence). The ends were cut back, 1 base at V and 6 bases at J, with 12 bases in the middle. This CDR3 has 15 residues.